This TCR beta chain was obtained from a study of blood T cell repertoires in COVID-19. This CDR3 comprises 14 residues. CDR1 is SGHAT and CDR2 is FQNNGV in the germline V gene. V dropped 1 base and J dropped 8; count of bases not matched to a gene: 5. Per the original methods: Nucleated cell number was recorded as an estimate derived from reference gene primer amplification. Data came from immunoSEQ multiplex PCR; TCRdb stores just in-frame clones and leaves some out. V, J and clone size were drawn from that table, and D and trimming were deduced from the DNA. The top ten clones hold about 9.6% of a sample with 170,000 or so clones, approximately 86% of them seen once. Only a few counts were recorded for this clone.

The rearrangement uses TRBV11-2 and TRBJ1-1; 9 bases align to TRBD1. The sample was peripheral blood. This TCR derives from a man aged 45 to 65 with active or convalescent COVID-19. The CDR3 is CASSLGGQGSEAFF. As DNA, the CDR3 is TGTGCCAGCAGCTTAGGGGGACAGGGATCCGAAGCTTTCTTT.